A single sample gave rise to the 21 T cell receptor beta chains below, sequenced in a study of CD8 T cells in Susac syndrome. RNA was extracted with the RNeasy kit, and a quantity of roughly 0.45 to 1 ug was reverse transcribed using random hexamers. MiXCR, applied by TCRdb to the immunoSEQ multiplex PCR reads, yields one record per CDR3 protein. The sample yields nearly 200,000 distinct CDR3 sequences, around 96% seen once. Sequenced sample: CD4+ T cells from PBMCs. These receptors were obtained from a human donor with multiple sclerosis.

This chain links TRBV29-1 with TRBJ2-4; 10 bases map to TRBD1. CDR1 is SQVTM and CDR2 is ANQGSEA in the germline V gene. CDR3 size: 21 residues. The ends lost 7 bases at V and 0 bases at J; junction bases unmatched: 24. CDR3 residues: CSALRFGPGQGRPLAKNIQYF. Written as DNA, the CDR3 is TGCAGCGCTCTGAGATTTGGACCGGGACAGGGGAGACCACTAGCCAAAAACATTCAGTACTTC.

The rearrangement uses TRBV20-1 and TRBJ1-4, with unresolved D. The germline CDR1 and CDR2 sequences are DFQATT and SNEGSKA (reference sequence). The CDR3 runs to 14 residues. The V end was cut by 0 bases, the J end by 8 bases, with 13 bases between. The CDR3 is CSARDPFTAEKLFF. The CDR3 DNA is TGCAGTGCTAGAGACCCCTTTACGGCAGAAAAACTGTTTTTT.

This chain uses TRBV20-1 with TRBJ2-1, with a weak D call TRBD2 (7 bases). The germline V gene encodes CDR1 DFQATT and CDR2 SNEGSKA (reference sequence). The CDR3 has 15 residues. Between the trimmed V and J ends, which lost 5 bases and 4 bases, there was a span of 18 bases. In DNA form, the CDR3 reads TGCAGTGCTCGAGTCAGCGGGACACCTTACAATGAGCAGTTCTTC. Its protein product is CSARVSGTPYNEQFF.

A single count supports this clonotype. The V call is TRBV4-1, the J call TRBJ1-2, with D perhaps matching TRBD1 (6 bases). CDR1 and CDR2 (germline): MGHRA, YSYEKL. This CDR3 has 16 residues. V was shortened by 3 bases and J by 0 bases, with 14 bases between the two germline ends. The CDR3 protein is CASSHGRGATNYGYTF. The CDR3 DNA follows: TGCGCCAGCAGCCATGGGAGGGGGGCCACTAACTATGGCTACACCTTC.

The chain combines TRBV24-1 with TRBJ2-1, with 10 bases fitting TRBD2. J gave up 3 bases and V 4 bases, and 5 bases lay outside the gene matches. The CDR3 sequence is 16 residues long. Germline V gene lookup returns CDR1 KGHDR and CDR2 SFDVKD. CDR3 loop: CATSEASGSFYNEQFF. The CDR3, as DNA: TGTGCCACCAGTGAGGCTAGCGGGAGTTTCTACAATGAGCAGTTCTTC.

The chain carries TRBV9 and TRBJ2-2; D is unclear. CDR1 SGDLS and CDR2 YYNGEE come from the germline V gene. V lost 4 bases and J 2 bases, leaving 6 bases between the germline ends. This CDR3 has 13 amino acids. CDR3 in amino acids: CASSLSNTGELFF. In nucleotides, the CDR3 is TGTGCCAGCAGCCTAAGTAACACCGGGGAGCTGTTTTTT. The full variable domain, completed using reference TRBV9 and TRBJ2-2, is DSGVTQTPKHLITATGQRVTLRCSPRSGDLSVYWYQQSLDQGLQFLIQYYNGEERAKGNILERFSAQQFPDLHSELNLSSLELGDSALYFCASSLSNTGELFFGEGSRLTVL.

This chain joins TRBV30 and TRBJ1-2; TRBD1 matches at 9 bases. Per germline, CDR1 GTSNPN and CDR2 SVGIG (reference sequence). The CDR3 loop spans 16 amino acids. The ends lost 3 bases at V and 6 bases at J; junction bases unmatched: 14. Here the CDR3 DNA reads TGTGCCTGGAGACCTCCCCCGGGACAGGGAATGGATGGCTACACCTTC. This sequence encodes CAWRPPPGQGMDGYTF.

The chain joins TRBV2 to TRBJ2-6, with D uncertain. This CDR3 contains 14 residues. The V gene's germline CDR1 is SNHLY and CDR2 FYNNEI. V lost 10 bases and J 2 bases, leaving 12 bases between the germline ends. The CDR3 DNA is TGTGCCACCAAGGTAACGGCTGGGGCCAACGTCCTGACTTTC. Translated: CATKVTAGANVLTF.

The chain carries TRBV18 and TRBJ1-2, with unresolved D. Germline lookup yields CDR1 KGHSH and CDR2 LQKENI. Trimming removed 5 bases from V and 2 bases from J, with 9 bases in between. There are 13 residues in the CDR3. In nucleotides, the CDR3 is TGTGCCAGCTCAGTCGAATCCAACTATGGCTACACCTTC. Encoded protein: CASSVESNYGYTF.

The chain uses TRBV20-1 and TRBJ2-7; D not certain. CDR1 DFQATT and CDR2 SNEGSKA come from the germline V gene (reference sequence). The CDR3 sequence is 14 residues long. Trimming shortened V by 1 base and J by 3 bases, and 13 bases separated the two germline ends. The CDR3 region is CSARGINSLYEQYF. The CDR3 coding sequence is TGCAGTGCTAGAGGAATTAACAGCCTCTACGAGCAGTACTTC.

J is TRBJ2-7 and V is TRBV4-1; tentatively, D is TRBD2 (6 bases). The germline CDR1 and CDR2 sequences are MGHRA and YSYEKL. V was clipped by 0 bases and J by 3 bases, with 12 bases between them. This CDR3 contains 15 residues. The CDR3 coding sequence is TGCGCCAGCAGCCAAGAGGGAGGATCGAACTACGAGCAGTACTTC. Protein sequence: CASSQEGGSNYEQYF.

The chain carries TRBV20-1 and TRBJ2-7, with TRBD2 identical over 8 bases. Germline V gene sequence: CDR1 DFQATT, CDR2 SNEGSKA (reference sequence). V shed 5 bases, J shed 2 bases, and the junction held 8 bases outside the gene matches. The CDR3 has 14 amino acids. CDR3 residues: CSAGPSGRPYEQYF. CDR3 coding DNA: TGCAGTGCTGGACCAAGCGGGAGACCCTACGAGCAGTACTTC.

Here the CDR3 reads CASSTAEAFF. CDR3 DNA: TGTGCCAGCAGTACCGCTGAAGCTTTCTTT. The J gene is TRBJ1-1, the V gene TRBV2; no clear D. Trimming shortened V by 5 bases and J by 6 bases, and 4 bases separated the two germline ends. CDR3 length: 10 residues. Germline V gives CDR1 SNHLY, CDR2 FYNNEI.

J is TRBJ1-1 and V is TRBV2; no definite D call. The CDR3 has 13 amino acids. The V end lost 3 bases, the J end lost 3 bases, and 8 bases lay between the germline ends. Germline lookup yields CDR1 SNHLY and CDR2 FYNNEI. The CDR3 DNA reads as TGTGCCAGCAGTGATGAGACGCACACTGAAGCTTTCTTT. Residues: CASSDETHTEAFF.

Here the CDR3 reads CASSKQGVYTDTQYF. CDR3 DNA: TGTGCCAGCTCAAAACAGGGGGTTTACACAGATACGCAGTATTTT. This chain links TRBV18 with TRBJ2-3; the match to TRBD1 covers 8 bases. Germline CDR1 is KGHSH and CDR2 is LQKENI. CDR3 length equals 15 residues. V lost 5 bases to trimming and J lost 2 bases; unmatched junction nucleotides: 6.

The CDR3 DNA reads TGTGCCAGCAGCCAGTTGGGAGCCGCGAACACCGGGGAGCTGTTTTTT. Its translation is CASSQLGAANTGELFF. The genes are TRBV7-8 and TRBJ2-2; D perhaps matches TRBD2 (5 bases). CDR3 length equals 16 residues. V was shortened by 5 bases and J by 0 bases, with 13 bases between the two germline ends. Germline V lookup: CDR1 SGHVS, CDR2 FQNEAQ.

This clonotype was detected once. The chain couples TRBV3-1 to TRBJ1-1, with D hard to call. Trimming cost V 1 base and J 6 bases, with 6 bases left between them. The CDR3 spans 12 residues. CDR1 and CDR2 (germline): LGHDT, YNNKEL (reference sequence). CDR3 sequence reads: CASSQVRSEAFF. The CDR3 coding sequence is TGTGCCAGCAGCCAAGTTCGGTCTGAAGCTTTCTTT.

This rearrangement joins TRBV20-1 to TRBJ2-1, with 9 bases that match TRBD2. Trimming took 4 bases from V and 2 from J; bases not matched to a gene: 6. There are 15 residues in the CDR3. Germline CDR1 and CDR2: DFQATT and SNEGSKA (reference sequence). For the CDR3, the DNA is TGCAGTGCTACCTCCATAGCGGGAGCCTACAATGAGCAGTTCTTC. It translates to CSATSIAGAYNEQFF.

The chain joins TRBV27 to TRBJ2-7; the match to TRBD1 covers 9 bases. This CDR3 is 13 amino acids long. V trimming: 6 bases; J trimming: 3 bases; junction bases outside the gene matches: 3. The germline CDR1 and CDR2 sequences are MNHEY and SMNVEV (reference sequence). CDR3 sequence reads: CASRRDRDYEQYF. The CDR3 DNA sequence: TGTGCCAGCAGAAGGGACAGGGACTACGAGCAGTACTTC.

The gene calls are TRBV3-1 and TRBJ2-7, with TRBD2 matching over 9 bases. V was pared by 3 bases and J by 2 bases, with 8 bases of the junction left unmatched. The CDR3 length is 16 residues. CDR1 is LGHDT and CDR2 is YNNKEL in the germline V gene (reference sequence). This CDR3 reads CASSQGPSGKAYEQYF. The CDR3 region has the DNA TGTGCCAGCAGCCAGGGTCCTAGCGGGAAGGCCTACGAGCAGTACTTC.

The gene calls are TRBV30 and TRBJ2-7, with D tentatively TRBD1 or TRBD2 (5 bases each). Germline CDR1 is GTSNPN and CDR2 is SVGIG (reference sequence). CDR3 length equals 13 residues. Trimming removed 0 bases from V and 7 bases from J, with 13 bases in between. Written as DNA, the CDR3 is TGTGCCTGGAGTGTACTCGGGACGGGGGAGCAGTACTTC. As protein: CAWSVLGTGEQYF.